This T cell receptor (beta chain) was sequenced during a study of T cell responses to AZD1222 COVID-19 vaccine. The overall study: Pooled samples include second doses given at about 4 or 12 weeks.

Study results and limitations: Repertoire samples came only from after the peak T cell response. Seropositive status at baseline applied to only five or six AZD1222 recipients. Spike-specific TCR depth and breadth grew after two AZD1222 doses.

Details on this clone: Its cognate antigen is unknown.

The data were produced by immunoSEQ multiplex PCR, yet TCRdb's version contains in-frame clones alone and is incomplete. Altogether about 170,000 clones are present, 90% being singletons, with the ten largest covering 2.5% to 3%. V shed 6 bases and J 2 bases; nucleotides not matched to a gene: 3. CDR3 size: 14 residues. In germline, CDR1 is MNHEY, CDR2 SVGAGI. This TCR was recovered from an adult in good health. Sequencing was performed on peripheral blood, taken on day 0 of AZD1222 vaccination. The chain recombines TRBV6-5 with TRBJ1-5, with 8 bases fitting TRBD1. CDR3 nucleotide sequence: TGTGCCAGCAGAAAGGACAGGGGCAATCAGCCCCAGCATTTT. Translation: CASRKDRGNQPQHF.